The 26 T cell receptor beta chains presented below share a single source sample, sequenced in a study of blood T cell repertoires in COVID-19 (dated by TCRdb to about 2020). To prepare the library, the immunoSEQ multiplex PCR assay was applied. TCRdb provides this immuneACCESS table in a form limited to in-frame rearrangements. Some clones are lacking; in checked studies, under half of them reflect an unresolved V gene, and why the rest are absent is not known. The table for this sample lists 250,000 or so clones; roughly 80% of them were counted only once. The ten biggest clones cover about 10% of the sample. Sequences were obtained from peripheral blood. Every receptor here comes from a man at least 80 years old with acute or convalescent COVID-19.

The chain couples TRBV6-5 to TRBJ2-2; 11 bases agree with TRBD1. In germline, CDR1 is MNHEY, CDR2 SVGAGI. The CDR3 covers 15 residues. Trimming removed 6 bases from V and 6 bases from J; junction bases left unmatched: 6. The CDR3 protein is CASRTPGQGAGELFF. CDR3 in DNA: TGTGCCAGCAGAACCCCGGGACAGGGGGCCGGGGAGCTGTTTTTT.

The chain combines TRBV6-6 with TRBJ1-6; D ambiguous. V shed 4 bases and J shed 7 bases, with 14 bases lying between them. From germline, CDR1 is MNHNY and CDR2 SVGAGI (reference sequence). The CDR3 has 15 amino acids. The CDR3 is CASSSVSLGNSPLHF. The CDR3 DNA is TGTGCCAGCAGTTCCGTCTCCCTCGGGAATTCACCCCTCCACTTT.

This clone was detected once. The V call is TRBV3-1 (or the pseudogene TRBV3-2), the J call TRBJ2-4, with TRBD1 as a possible D gene (6 bases). Looked up from germline, CDR1 is LGHDT and CDR2 is YNNKEL (reference sequence). V shed 6 bases and J shed 1 base, with 7 bases lying between them. The CDR3 consists of 13 residues. The CDR3 nucleotides read TGTGCCAGCAGTCAGGGGGCCAAAAACATTCAGTACTTC. Translating it yields CASSQGAKNIQYF.

V is TRBV7-9 and J is TRBJ1-2, with a tentative D call TRBD1 (6 bases). Trimming pared 6 bases from V and 4 bases from J, leaving 12 bases between. Germline V gene data show CDR1 as SEHNR and CDR2 as FQNEAQ (reference sequence). The CDR3 runs to 13 residues. DNA for the CDR3: TGTGCCAGCAGTCCAGGGGCAGGCTATGGCTACACCTTC. Its translation: CASSPGAGYGYTF.

The V and J genes are TRBV7-2 and TRBJ1-2, with D uncertain. The germline V gene encodes CDR1 SGHTA and CDR2 FQGNSA. This CDR3 is built from 14 residues. Trimming removed 5 bases from V and 8 bases from J, with 18 bases in between. The chain's CDR3 is CASSVSGNKGGYTF. CDR3 nucleotide sequence: TGTGCCAGCAGCGTCTCGGGGAACAAAGGCGGCTACACCTTC.

This chain connects TRBV2 to TRBJ1-1, with TRBD1 identical over 7 bases. The ends lost 6 bases at V and 5 bases at J; junction bases unmatched: 9. CDR1 SNHLY and CDR2 FYNNEI come from the germline V gene. The CDR3 runs 14 residues. CDR3: CASRSMTGKTEAFF. In DNA form, the CDR3 reads TGTGCCAGCAGATCCATGACAGGGAAGACTGAAGCTTTCTTT.

V usage is TRBV3-1 (or the pseudogene TRBV3-2) and J usage is TRBJ2-5; D perhaps matches TRBD2 (7 bases). V lost 3 bases to trimming and J lost 1 base, with 15 bases between them. The CDR3 contains 16 residues. CDR1 LGHDT and CDR2 YNNKEL come from the germline V gene (reference sequence). This CDR3 is CASSQRGGGTQETQYF. Written as DNA, the CDR3 is TGTGCCAGCAGCCAGAGGGGGGGAGGGACCCAAGAGACCCAGTACTTC.

The gene calls are TRBV5-1 and TRBJ1-1; D not certain. This CDR3 has 15 amino acids. Per the germline V gene, CDR1 is SGHRS and CDR2 is YFSETQ. Trimming pared 0 bases from V and 4 bases from J, leaving 13 bases between. CDR3: CASSLGASVPTEAFF. CDR3 coding DNA: TGCGCCAGCAGCTTGGGGGCTTCCGTTCCCACTGAAGCTTTCTTT.

This chain joins TRBV10-1 and TRBJ1-1, with 7 bases identical to TRBD1. Germline V CDR1 and CDR2: WNHNN, SYGVQD (reference sequence). J gave up 3 bases and V 8 bases, and 6 bases lay outside the gene matches. The CDR3 contains 13 residues. The CDR3 nucleotides are TGCGCCAGCCGACAAACAGGGGACACTGAAGCTTTCTTT. Protein product: CASRQTGDTEAFF.

This chain uses TRBV5-1 with TRBJ1-4; D is uncertain. Germline V gives CDR1 SGHRS, CDR2 YFSETQ. This CDR3 has 16 amino acids. V was trimmed by 4 bases and J by 3 bases, leaving 16 bases between them. CDR3 DNA: TGCGCCAGCAGCCCGGTGGAGGGAGGAGCTAATGAAAAACTGTTTTTT. Its translation is CASSPVEGGANEKLFF.

The rearrangement joins TRBV7-9 to TRBJ2-3; D remains ambiguous. The germline V gene has CDR1 SEHNR and CDR2 FQNEAQ (reference sequence). This CDR3 has 12 residues. The V end lost 4 bases, the J end lost 6 bases, and 8 bases lay between the germline ends. CDR3 region: CASSWPEDTQYF. Here the CDR3 DNA reads TGTGCCAGCAGCTGGCCGGAGGATACGCAGTATTTT.

The V gene is TRBV10-2, the J gene TRBJ2-3, with TRBD1 identical over 8 bases. Germline V CDR1 and CDR2: WSHSY, SAAADI. The V gene end was trimmed by 6 bases and the J gene end by 4 bases; junction bases not matched to a gene: 6. The length of the CDR3 is 14 residues. The CDR3 region is CASRQDRGPDTQYF. For the CDR3, the DNA is TGCGCCAGCAGACAAGACAGGGGACCAGATACGCAGTATTTT.

The rearrangement joins TRBV30 to TRBJ2-1; D not resolved. The germline V gene encodes CDR1 GTSNPN and CDR2 SVGIG (reference sequence). Trimming cost V 2 bases and J 0 bases, with 8 bases left between them. This CDR3 comprises 14 residues. CDR3 nucleotide sequence: TGTGCCTGGAGTTTAGGCGGCTCCTACAATGAGCAGTTCTTC. It encodes CAWSLGGSYNEQFF. Complete variable domain (other parts from reference TRBV30 and TRBJ2-1): SQTIHQWPATLVQPVGSPLSLECTVEGTSNPNLYWYRQAAGRGLQLLFYSVGIGQISSEVPQNLSASRPQDRQFILSSKKLLLSDSGFYLCAWSLGGSYNEQFFGPGTRLTVL.

The chain recombines TRBV5-4 with TRBJ2-2; weak D call: TRBD1 (8 bases). There are 19 residues in the CDR3. CDR1 and CDR2 (germline): SGHNT, YYREEE (reference sequence). V was shortened by 4 bases and J by 0 bases, with 22 bases between the two germline ends. This CDR3 reads CASSTGRQGASTNTGELFF. The CDR3 DNA follows: TGTGCCAGCAGCACCGGGAGGCAGGGGGCCTCGACGAACACCGGGGAGCTGTTTTTT.

The chain joins TRBV24-1 to TRBJ2-1, with 8 bases that match TRBD1. Germline V lookup: CDR1 KGHDR, CDR2 SFDVKD. Trimming took 0 bases from V and 3 from J; bases not matched to a gene: 3. This CDR3 region has 16 residues. CDR3 in amino acids: CATSDLGQGLYNEQFF. As DNA, the CDR3 is TGTGCCACCAGTGATTTGGGACAGGGCCTCTACAATGAGCAGTTCTTC.

This clone was observed a handful of times. This chain joins TRBV12-3 or TRBV12-4 and TRBJ1-6; D is unresolved. The V gene lost 4 bases and the J gene lost 10 bases, with 11 bases spanning the gap. The CDR3 has 13 residues. The CDR3 DNA follows: TGTGCCAGCAGTTCTGGTGCGCCGTCACCCCTCCACTTT. Its translation is CASSSGAPSPLHF.

The chain combines TRBV6-5 with TRBJ1-5, with D unresolved. V was shortened by 6 bases and J by 5 bases, with 8 bases between the two germline ends. The length of the CDR3 is 12 residues. Germline CDR1 is MNHEY and CDR2 is SVGAGI. As DNA, the CDR3 is TGTGCCAGCAGCGCTAATTATCAGCCCCAGCATTTT. This gives the protein CASSANYQPQHF.

The chain is built from TRBV11-2 and TRBJ2-7; a possible D gene is TRBD2 (5 bases). The V end lost 5 bases, the J end lost 2 bases, and 7 bases lay between the germline ends. The CDR3 covers 12 residues. The V gene's germline CDR1 is SGHAT and CDR2 FQNNGV. The CDR3 DNA reads as TGTGCCAGCAGCCCGGGGACCTACGAGCAGTACTTC. Its protein is CASSPGTYEQYF.

This chain connects TRBV6-5 to TRBJ1-4; D perhaps matches TRBD1 (6 bases). CDR1 MNHEY and CDR2 SVGAGI come from the germline V gene. This CDR3 has 13 residues. V lost 3 bases and J 6 bases, leaving 8 bases between the germline ends. The DNA of the CDR3 is TGTGCCAGCAGTTATTCAGGGGATGAAAAACTGTTTTTT. As protein: CASSYSGDEKLFF.

The sample holds a few counts of this clone. The chain is built from TRBV5-4 and TRBJ1-5, with TRBD1 as a possible D gene (5 bases). V was shortened by 0 bases and J by 8 bases, with 9 bases between the two germline ends. From germline, CDR1 is SGHNT and CDR2 YYREEE (reference sequence). This CDR3 is built from 13 residues. For the CDR3, the DNA is TGTGCCAGCAGCTTGGCCCCCAGGGAGCCCCAGCATTTT. Its protein product is CASSLAPREPQHF.

The chain is built from TRBV5-1 and TRBJ2-3, with 9 bases fitting TRBD1. The CDR3 has 15 residues. Germline V CDR1 and CDR2: SGHRS, YFSETQ. V trimming: 3 bases; J trimming: 4 bases; junction bases outside the gene matches: 6. The CDR3 here is CASSWGQGGSDTQYF. The CDR3 coding sequence is TGCGCCAGCAGCTGGGGACAGGGCGGGTCAGATACGCAGTATTTT.

The chain is built from TRBV5-1 and TRBJ1-2, with D unresolved. Trimming left V 2 bases short and J 3 bases short, with 8 bases between. The germline V gene encodes CDR1 SGHRS and CDR2 YFSETQ. This CDR3 comprises 13 residues. Here the CDR3 reads CASSFGGDYGYTF. In DNA, the CDR3 is TGCGCCAGCAGCTTCGGCGGGGACTATGGCTACACCTTC.

This chain uses TRBV10-1 with TRBJ2-1; 9 nucleotides align to TRBD1. Trimming cost V 4 bases and J 8 bases; bases outside gene matches: 9. The CDR3 has 15 amino acids. In germline, CDR1 is WNHNN, CDR2 SYGVQD (reference sequence). The CDR3 here is CASSVSAGQGYEQFF. Written as DNA, the CDR3 is TGCGCCAGCAGTGTATCCGCGGGACAGGGCTATGAGCAGTTCTTC.

This clone has only one observation. The chain couples TRBV5-6 to TRBJ1-1; D is undetermined. Per the germline V gene, CDR1 is SGHDT and CDR2 is YYEEEE. CDR3 length: 15 amino acids. Trimming shortened V by 0 bases and J by 0 bases, and 9 bases separated the two germline ends. The DNA of the CDR3 is TGTGCCAGCAGCTTGGGGCTTTACCTGAACACTGAAGCTTTCTTT. This sequence encodes CASSLGLYLNTEAFF.

The chain joins TRBV6-4 to TRBJ2-2; D may be TRBD1 (6 bases). The CDR3 runs 14 residues. The V end was cut by 6 bases, the J end by 7 bases, with 15 bases between. Germline V gene sequence: CDR1 MRHNA, CDR2 SNTAGT. The CDR3 here is CASSVTGYGGELFF. The CDR3, as DNA: TGTGCCAGCAGCGTCACAGGGTATGGCGGGGAGCTGTTTTTT.

V usage is TRBV7-8 and J usage is TRBJ1-6; 8 bases match TRBD1. The CDR3 has 15 amino acids. Germline V gives CDR1 SGHVS, CDR2 FQNEAQ. V lost 2 bases and J lost 5; bases outside the gene matches: 2. This chain's CDR3 is CASSLQQGDNSPLHF. Here the CDR3 DNA reads TGTGCCAGCAGCTTACAACAGGGGGATAATTCACCCCTCCACTTT.